This T cell receptor (beta chain) stems from a study of T-cell memory formation after mild COVID-19. Findings of the study overall: CD4+ clones that contracted lay mainly in CM and EM; CD8+ ones lay in EMRA. Later expanders leaned toward CD4+, whereas clones contracting from day 15 to 85 were balanced CD4/CD8.

Regarding this clonotype: Its antigen is unknown.

Germline CDR1 is SGHRS and CDR2 is YFSETQ. After removal of 0 bases from V and 0 bases from J, the junction contained 4 bases not matched to a gene. The CDR3 runs to 16 residues. MiXCR, applied by TCRdb to the 5' RACE reads, yields one record per CDR3 protein. The data contain approximately 500,000 distinct CDR3 sequences, more than 20% of them singletons. The clonotype was recovered from an adult woman who had mild COVID-19 (a few samples of this study predate the infection). Cell type and time point are not known. V usage is TRBV5-1 and J usage is TRBJ2-3, with TRBD1 identical over 7 bases. Sequenced sample: PBMCs or a T cell subset sorted from them (not recorded which). The CDR3 is CASSLGKTGSTDTQYF. Here the CDR3 DNA reads TGCGCCAGCAGCTTGGGAAAGACAGGGAGCACAGATACGCAGTATTTT.